Below, 32 T cell receptor beta chains from the same sample are listed, as sequenced in a study of OX40 agonist ivuxolimab in advanced cancers. Data came from immunoSEQ multiplex PCR; TCRdb stores just in-frame clones and leaves some out. The data contain 54,000 or so clones, nearly 85% of them singletons. The starting material was CD4+ or CD8+ T cells sorted from blood, obtained in a trial of the OX40 agonist ivuxolimab. The receptors were sampled from an adult with an advanced solid tumor such as melanoma, head and neck, liver or kidney cancer.

This clone was seen a few times. The rearrangement uses TRBV5-1 and TRBJ2-1, with D unclear. V was cut by 4 bases and J by 5 bases, with 16 bases left in between. The CDR3 extends over 15 amino acids. CDR1 is SGHRS, CDR2 YFSETQ, per germline. This chain's CDR3 is CASSPLPASNNEQFF. The CDR3 nucleotides read TGCGCCAGCAGCCCTCTCCCCGCCTCAAACAATGAGCAGTTCTTC.

The V gene is TRBV7-6, the J gene TRBJ1-4, with 9 nucleotides matching TRBD1. Germline V lookup: CDR1 SGHVS, CDR2 FNYEAQ. V lost 2 bases to trimming and J lost 8 bases; unmatched junction nucleotides: 6. CDR3 length: 15 amino acids. The CDR3 sequence: CASSLISGTGEKLFF. The CDR3 DNA reads TGTGCCAGCAGCTTAATTTCTGGGACAGGGGAAAAACTGTTTTTT.

The genes are TRBV7-3 and TRBJ2-7; TRBD2 aligns across 7 bases. J lost 3 bases, V lost 5 bases, and 4 bases had no gene match. The length of the CDR3 is 13 residues. Per the germline V gene, CDR1 is SGHTA and CDR2 is FQGTGA. CDR3 in DNA: TGTGCCAGCAGCCCAGGACTAGGCTACGAGCAGTACTTC. It is translated as CASSPGLGYEQYF. Looking up the rest from reference TRBV7-3 and TRBJ2-7 gives the full variable domain: GAGVSQTPSNKVTEKGKYVELRCDPISGHTALYWYRQSLGQGPEFLIYFQGTGAADDSGLPNDRFFAVRPEGSVSTLKIQRTERGDSAVYLCASSPGLGYEQYFGPGTRLTVT.

The CDR3 coding sequence is TGTGCCAGCAGTGAAGGAGAAATCGGCTACACCTTC. This gives the protein CASSEGEIGYTF. This chain links TRBV2 with TRBJ1-2; unclear D gene. The CDR3 length is 12 residues. V lost 1 base to trimming and J lost 8 bases, with 8 bases between them. In germline, CDR1 is SNHLY, CDR2 FYNNEI.

This chain joins TRBV19 and TRBJ2-3; 10 positions match TRBD2. The CDR3 has 14 amino acids. The V gene's germline CDR1 is LNHDA and CDR2 SQIVND (reference sequence). V dropped 5 bases and J dropped 9; count of bases not matched to a gene: 8. CDR3 residues: CASSETSGPATQYF. CDR3 bases: TGTGCCAGTAGTGAGACTAGCGGGCCAGCCACGCAGTATTTT.

The rearrangement joins TRBV5-1 to TRBJ2-5; unclear D gene. Per germline, CDR1 SGHRS and CDR2 YFSETQ. V lost 2 bases, J lost 5 bases, and 13 bases lay in between. This CDR3 contains 14 residues. The CDR3 DNA is TGCGCCAGCAGCTTAATAGACCGGGCGGAGACCCAGTACTTC. Translated: CASSLIDRAETQYF.

The rearrangement uses TRBV11-2 and TRBJ2-1; D might be TRBD2 (6 bases). Germline CDR1 and CDR2: SGHAT and FQNNGV. The CDR3 runs 15 residues. Between the trimmed V and J ends, which lost 1 base and 6 bases, there was a span of 13 bases. CDR3 sequence: CASSLGGTNVNEQFF. DNA of the CDR3: TGTGCCAGCAGCTTAGGCGGGACCAACGTCAATGAGCAGTTCTTC.

This clone was observed once. The chain uses TRBV5-1 and TRBJ2-1, with D tentatively TRBD1 (6 bases). V dropped 3 bases and J dropped 10 bases, with 23 bases sitting between them. This CDR3 is 16 amino acids long. Germline assignment: CDR1 SGHRS and CDR2 YFSETQ. The DNA for the CDR3 is TGCGCCAGCAGCTCCAACTCGGGGCAGGGGATAGGGGAGCAGTTCTTC. Translating it yields CASSSNSGQGIGEQFF.

The J gene is TRBJ2-5, the V gene TRBV7-3; D ambiguous. CDR3 length equals 14 residues. The germline gives CDR1 SGHTA, CDR2 FQGTGA. The V end lost 1 base, the J end lost 2 bases, and 8 bases lay between the germline ends. The CDR3 bases are TGTGCCAGCAGCTTAAGTCCTCTGCAAGAGACCCAGTACTTC. Protein product: CASSLSPLQETQYF.

The chain carries TRBV6-6 and TRBJ2-7, with D unclear. Germline CDR1 is MNHNY and CDR2 is SVGAGI (reference sequence). Deletions cut 4 bases from V and 0 bases from J, with 7 bases between. There are 13 residues in the CDR3. The CDR3 nucleotides are TGTGCCAGCAGTTCTGTGGGCTCCTACGAGCAGTACTTC. This translates into CASSSVGSYEQYF.

The chain carries TRBV19 and TRBJ1-2; 11 bases are a match to TRBD1. The CDR3 is made up of 14 amino acids. The junction had 5 bases not matched to a gene; V was cut back by 7 bases and J by 4 bases. In germline, CDR1 is LNHDA, CDR2 SQIVND (reference sequence). This chain's CDR3 is CASTRTGGAYGYTF. CDR3 coding DNA: TGTGCCAGTACCCGGACAGGGGGCGCCTATGGCTACACCTTC.

This chain uses TRBV5-1 with TRBJ2-3; D remains unclear. The CDR3 contains 18 residues. V was cut by 0 bases and J by 0 bases, with 17 bases left in between. Per the germline V gene, CDR1 is SGHRS and CDR2 is YFSETQ. The CDR3 loop reads CASSLAPRFGSSTDTQYF. CDR3 sequence (DNA): TGCGCCAGCAGCTTGGCCCCAAGATTCGGTAGCAGCACAGATACGCAGTATTTT.

CDR3: CASSLSPETGNTIYF. The CDR3 DNA reads as TGCGCCAGCAGCTTATCCCCAGAAACTGGAAACACCATATATTTT. The gene calls are TRBV5-1 and TRBJ1-3; D remains ambiguous. There are 15 residues in the CDR3. V shed 2 bases and J shed 2 bases, with 11 bases lying between them. The V gene's germline CDR1 is SGHRS and CDR2 YFSETQ.

This clone came up once. This rearrangement joins TRBV4-3 to TRBJ2-1, with 9 bases aligning to TRBD2. Germline trimming cut 0 bases from V and 4 bases from J; bases unmatched to any gene: 4. The germline V gene encodes CDR1 LGHNA and CDR2 YSLEER. The CDR3 extends over 16 amino acids. CDR3 residues: CASSQETLAGYNEQFF. CDR3 DNA sequence: TGCGCCAGCAGCCAAGAGACTCTAGCGGGGTACAATGAGCAGTTCTTC.

The V and J genes are TRBV7-3 and TRBJ1-2; 9 nucleotides match TRBD1. Germline lookup yields CDR1 SGHTA and CDR2 FQGTGA. The CDR3 extends over 13 amino acids. With 6 bases clipped from V and 7 bases from J, the junction kept 6 bases outside the gene matches. CDR3 loop: CASSPQGAIGYTF. The CDR3 coding sequence is TGTGCCAGCAGTCCACAGGGGGCGATTGGCTACACCTTC.

The rearrangement joins TRBV2 to TRBJ2-7; perhaps TRBD1 as D (6 bases). This CDR3 comprises 14 residues. Trimming cost V 5 bases and J 3 bases, with 14 bases left between them. In germline, CDR1 is SNHLY, CDR2 FYNNEI. CDR3 sequence reads: CASSNWQGSYEQYF. The CDR3 region has the DNA TGTGCCAGCAGTAATTGGCAGGGGAGCTACGAGCAGTACTTC.

The V and J genes are TRBV18 and TRBJ1-1, with a weak D call TRBD1 (5 bases). Trimming took off 5 bases at V and 1 base at J, with 17 bases between the two ends. Germline assignment: CDR1 KGHSH and CDR2 LQKENI. CDR3 length: 16 amino acids. The CDR3 sequence is CASSSRDGFQNTEAFF. The CDR3 DNA is TGTGCCAGCTCATCCCGGGACGGCTTTCAGAACACTGAAGCTTTCTTT.

The chain couples TRBV5-1 to TRBJ2-1; 7 bases align to TRBD2. V lost 4 bases, J lost 6 bases, and 7 bases stayed unmatched. This CDR3 contains 14 residues. CDR1 SGHRS and CDR2 YFSETQ come from the germline V gene. The CDR3 DNA follows: TGCGCCAGCAGCCGGCCGGCGGGAGCCAATGAGCAGTTCTTC. It yields the protein CASSRPAGANEQFF.

The chain recombines TRBV5-1 with TRBJ1-2; the match to TRBD1 covers 7 bases. Germline V gene lookup returns CDR1 SGHRS and CDR2 YFSETQ. V shed 0 bases and J 2 bases; nucleotides not matched to a gene: 1. The CDR3 spans 14 residues. This CDR3 is CASSLEGQNYGYTF. The CDR3 region has the DNA TGCGCCAGCAGCTTGGAGGGACAGAACTATGGCTACACCTTC.

This chain uses TRBV19 with TRBJ2-5, with a tentative D call TRBD1 (5 bases). Germline CDR1 is LNHDA and CDR2 is SQIVND (reference sequence). The V gene lost 11 bases and the J gene lost 1 base, with 11 bases spanning the gap. The CDR3 runs 12 residues. CDR3 sequence reads: CAVGQGQETQYF. The CDR3 DNA is TGTGCCGTAGGGCAGGGCCAAGAGACCCAGTACTTC. Variable domain in full (rest from reference TRBV19 and TRBJ2-5): DGGITQSPKYLFRKEGQNVTLSCEQNLNHDAMYWYRQDPGQGLRLIYYSQIVNDFQKGDIAEGYSVSREKKESFPLTVTSAQKNPTAFYLCAVGQGQETQYFGPGTRLLVL.

This clone was observed a single time. The chain is built from TRBV19 and TRBJ2-5; D is undetermined. The J call could be wrong; TRBJ2-7 is a better fit for the DNA end. Germline values: CDR1 LNHDA, CDR2 SQIVND (reference sequence). This CDR3 is 14 amino acids long. CDR3: CASSIDGGSYEQYF. The CDR3, as DNA: TGTGCCAGTAGTATAGACGGCGGCAGCTACGAGCAGTACTTC.

This clone was detected a few times. J is TRBJ2-5 and V is TRBV27; D remains ambiguous. In germline, CDR1 is MNHEY, CDR2 SMNVEV (reference sequence). Trimming cost V 0 bases and J 6 bases, with 8 bases left between them. This CDR3 region has 13 residues. CDR3 DNA sequence: TGTGCCAGCAGTTTATCTGCAGCCCAGACCCAGTACTTC. It yields the protein CASSLSAAQTQYF.

This clone was observed a single time. The chain is built from TRBV2 and TRBJ2-3; tentative D call: TRBD2 (6 bases). The germline gives CDR1 SNHLY, CDR2 FYNNEI. V shed 4 bases and J shed 0 bases, with 14 bases lying between them. This CDR3 has 16 amino acids. The CDR3: CASSVSGGVSTDTQYF. The DNA for the CDR3 is TGTGCCAGCAGTGTATCAGGAGGGGTGAGCACAGATACGCAGTATTTT.

The chain combines TRBV5-4 with TRBJ2-1; 14 bases match TRBD2. V lost 1 base and J lost 7; bases outside the gene matches: 1. The germline V gene has CDR1 SGHNT and CDR2 YYREEE (reference sequence). CDR3 size: 15 residues. The DNA of the CDR3 is TGTGCCAGCAGCTTGCGACTAGCGGGAGGGAATGAGCAGTTCTTC. Translated: CASSLRLAGGNEQFF.

This sequence joins TRBV1 and TRBJ2-5; the D call TRBD2 from the table was never checked on the DNA. TRBV1 is assigned pseudogene status. The CDR3 spans 15 residues. The CDR3: CTSLPEREGGETQYF. As DNA, the CDR3 is TGCACCAGCCTTCCGGAGCGGGAGGGTGGAGAGACCCAGTACTTC.

V gene TRBV12-1 combines with J gene TRBJ1-5; TRBD1 is taken as the D call from the table, unchecked against the DNA. TRBV12-1 constitutes a pseudogene. The CDR3 has 16 residues. The CDR3, as DNA: TGTGCCAGCAGCTTAGACAGGGCTGGTTACAATCAGCCCCAGCATTTT. It codes for CASSLDRAGYNQPQHF.

This sequence joins TRBV4-2 and TRBJ2-3, with TRBD1 as a possible D gene (5 bases). The germline gives CDR1 LGHNA, CDR2 YNFKEQ. V was clipped by 1 base and J by 4 bases, with 15 bases between them. The CDR3 contains 16 residues. DNA for the CDR3: TGTGCCAGCAGCCAAGGTGCTAGGCAGGGTGCAGATACGCAGTATTTT. Translated, it gives CASSQGARQGADTQYF.

This chain connects TRBV27 to TRBJ2-7, with 8 bases lining up with TRBD2. The J segment lost 5 bases and the V segment lost 4 bases, leaving 4 bases of the junction unmatched. The CDR3 loop spans 13 amino acids. The germline V gene encodes CDR1 MNHEY and CDR2 SMNVEV (reference sequence). CDR3 amino acids: CASSSGGLDEQYF. CDR3 DNA: TGTGCCAGCAGTTCGGGGGGGTTGGACGAGCAGTACTTC.

V is TRBV7-2 and J is TRBJ2-7; no definite D call. V shed 4 bases and J shed 2 bases, with 12 bases lying between them. This CDR3 spans 14 amino acids. Per germline, CDR1 SGHTA and CDR2 FQGNSA. DNA for the CDR3: TGTGCCAGCAGCTCGTACCAAGGGACCTACGAGCAGTACTTC. It specifies CASSSYQGTYEQYF.

The chain is built from TRBV5-5 and TRBJ1-1; D unresolved. Germline lookup yields CDR1 SGHKS and CDR2 YYEKEE (reference sequence). V was clipped by 0 bases and J by 1 base, with 7 bases between them. This CDR3 has 14 residues. The CDR3: CASSLGSQNTEAFF. For the CDR3, the DNA is TGTGCCAGCAGCTTGGGGTCCCAGAACACTGAAGCTTTCTTT.

The chain links TRBV5-4 to TRBJ2-7; possible D gene TRBD1, 5 bases. This CDR3 has 15 amino acids. Trimming pared 2 bases from V and 0 bases from J, leaving 12 bases between. The germline gives CDR1 SGHNT, CDR2 YYREEE (reference sequence). The CDR3 spells CASSLFQGSSYEQYF. The CDR3 DNA reads TGTGCCAGCAGCTTATTCCAGGGTAGCTCCTACGAGCAGTACTTC.

Comments on this clone: Mismatch with germline at one junction end may stem from a read error. The V gene is TRBV18, the J gene TRBJ1-2; D not certain. Germline V gene data show CDR1 as KGHSH and CDR2 as LQKENI. This CDR3 is built from 14 residues. The CDR3 loop is CASSPGTSNYGCTF. As DNA, the CDR3 is TGTGCCAGCTCACCTGGTACGTCTAACTATGGCTGCACCTTC.